Detailed here is one T cell receptor (beta chain). Its antigen is unidentified. Time point meaning: week 47, end of study. Each vaccine dose was 300 ug of mutant IDH1 20-mer peptide, with topical imiquimod. Those who donated had recent WHO grade 3 or 4 IDH1-mutant, ATRX-lost astrocytomas. The length of the CDR3 is 18 residues. The germline V gene has CDR1 SNHLY and CDR2 FYNNEI. Trimming pared 4 bases from V and 4 bases from J, leaving 23 bases between. These data belong to a study of a mutant IDH1 vaccine in newly diagnosed glioma. Study at large: Treated patients had a mean age of about 37 years and a sex split that was around 60% male and approximately 38% female. Visit timing is recorded as week 35 for V12 and week 47 for V13. Study outcomes and limitations: It seemed that pseudoprogression was not linked to changes in the top peripheral T cell clonotypes.

Sequencing was performed with immunoSEQ multiplex PCR; in TCRdb, only in-frame clones are kept and a portion is missing. The table records more than 30,000 clones, more than 65% of them present only once. Sequenced material: PBMCs, taken from a glioma patient whose treatment included an IDH1 peptide vaccine. This chain connects TRBV2 to TRBJ2-1; weak D call: TRBD1 (6 bases). This TCR derives from a man aged 25 to 45 with glioma. The CDR3 reads CASSASTLQGGLYNEQFF. Here the CDR3 DNA reads TGTGCCAGCAGTGCATCGACACTTCAAGGGGGTCTGTACAATGAGCAGTTCTTC.